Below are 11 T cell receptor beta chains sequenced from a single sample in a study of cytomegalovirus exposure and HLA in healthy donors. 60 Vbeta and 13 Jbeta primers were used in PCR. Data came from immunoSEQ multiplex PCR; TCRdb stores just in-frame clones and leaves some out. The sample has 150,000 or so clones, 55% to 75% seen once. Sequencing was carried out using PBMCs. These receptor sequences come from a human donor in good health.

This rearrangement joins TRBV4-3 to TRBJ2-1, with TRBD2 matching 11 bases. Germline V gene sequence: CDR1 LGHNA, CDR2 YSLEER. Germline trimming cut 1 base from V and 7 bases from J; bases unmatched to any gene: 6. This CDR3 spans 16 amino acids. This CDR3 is CASSQVIAGGRNEQFF. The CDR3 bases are TGCGCCAGCAGCCAAGTAATAGCGGGGGGGCGGAATGAGCAGTTCTTC.

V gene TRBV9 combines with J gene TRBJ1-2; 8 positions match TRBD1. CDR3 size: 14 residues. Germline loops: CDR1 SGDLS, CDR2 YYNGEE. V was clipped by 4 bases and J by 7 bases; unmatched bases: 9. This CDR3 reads CASSPQGARVGYTF. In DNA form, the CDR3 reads TGTGCCAGCAGCCCGCAGGGGGCCCGGGTTGGCTACACCTTC.

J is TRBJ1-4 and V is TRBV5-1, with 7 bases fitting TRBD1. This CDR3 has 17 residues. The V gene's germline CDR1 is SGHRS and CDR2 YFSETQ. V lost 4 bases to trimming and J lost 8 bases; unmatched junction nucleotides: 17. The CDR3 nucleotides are TGCGCCAGCAGCCAACCAACCGAGGGGGCTGGTAGGGAAAAACTGTTTTTT. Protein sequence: CASSQPTEGAGREKLFF.

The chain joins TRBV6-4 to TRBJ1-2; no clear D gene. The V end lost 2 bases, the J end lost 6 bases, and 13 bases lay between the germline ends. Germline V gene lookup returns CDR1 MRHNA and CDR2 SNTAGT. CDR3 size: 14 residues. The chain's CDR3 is CASSDGQNVDGYTF. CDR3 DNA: TGTGCCAGCAGTGACGGGCAGAACGTCGATGGCTACACCTTC.

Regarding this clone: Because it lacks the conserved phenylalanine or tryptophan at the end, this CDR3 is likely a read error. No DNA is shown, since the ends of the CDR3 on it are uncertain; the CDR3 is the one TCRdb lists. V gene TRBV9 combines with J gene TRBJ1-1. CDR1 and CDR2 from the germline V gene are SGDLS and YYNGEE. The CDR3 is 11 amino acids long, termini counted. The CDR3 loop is CASSDPGRGAG.

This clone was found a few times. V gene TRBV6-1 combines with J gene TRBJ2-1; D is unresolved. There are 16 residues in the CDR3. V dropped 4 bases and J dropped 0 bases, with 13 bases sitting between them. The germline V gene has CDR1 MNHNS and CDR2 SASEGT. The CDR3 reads CASSADSISSYNEQFF. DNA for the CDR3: TGTGCCAGCAGTGCTGACTCCATAAGCTCCTACAATGAGCAGTTCTTC.

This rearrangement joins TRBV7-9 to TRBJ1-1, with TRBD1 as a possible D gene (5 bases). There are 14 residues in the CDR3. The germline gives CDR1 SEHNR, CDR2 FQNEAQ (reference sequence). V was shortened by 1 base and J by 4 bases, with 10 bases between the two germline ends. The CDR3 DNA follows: TGTGCCAGCAGCTTAGTGGGCAGGGCCACTGAAGCTTTCTTT. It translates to CASSLVGRATEAFF.

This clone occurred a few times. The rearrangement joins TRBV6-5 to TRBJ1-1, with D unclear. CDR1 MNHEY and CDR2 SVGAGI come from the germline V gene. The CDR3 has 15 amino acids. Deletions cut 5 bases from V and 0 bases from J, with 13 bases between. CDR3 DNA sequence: TGTGCCAGCAGTCCCCGCGGCCATATGAACACTGAAGCTTTCTTT. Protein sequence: CASSPRGHMNTEAFF.

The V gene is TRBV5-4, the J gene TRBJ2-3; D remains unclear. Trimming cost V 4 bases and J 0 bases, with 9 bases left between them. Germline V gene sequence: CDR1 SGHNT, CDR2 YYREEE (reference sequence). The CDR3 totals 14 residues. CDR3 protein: CASSLDPSTDTQYF. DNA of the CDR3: TGTGCCAGCAGCCTAGACCCTAGCACAGATACGCAGTATTTT.

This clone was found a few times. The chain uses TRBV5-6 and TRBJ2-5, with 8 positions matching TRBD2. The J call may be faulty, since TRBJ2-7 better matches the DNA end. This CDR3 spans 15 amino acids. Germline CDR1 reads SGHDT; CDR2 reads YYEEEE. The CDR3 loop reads CASSLVRGGLDEQYF. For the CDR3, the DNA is TGTGCCAGCAGCTTGGTCCGGGGGGGCCTGGACGAGCAGTACTTC.

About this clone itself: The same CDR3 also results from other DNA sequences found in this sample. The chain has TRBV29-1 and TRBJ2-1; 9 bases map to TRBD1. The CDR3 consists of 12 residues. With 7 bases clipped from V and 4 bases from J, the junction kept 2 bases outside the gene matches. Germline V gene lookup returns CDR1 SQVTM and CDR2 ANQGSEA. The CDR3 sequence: CSGGQGYNEQFF. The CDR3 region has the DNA TGCAGCGGTGGACAGGGGTACAATGAGCAGTTCTTC.